What follows are 29 T cell receptor beta chains derived from one specimen sequenced in a study of cytomegalovirus exposure and HLA in healthy donors. The study ran its PCR with 60 Vbeta and 13 Jbeta primers. Sequenced by immunoSEQ multiplex PCR; TCRdb stores in-frame clones only, minus some. The sample includes about 280,000 clones, 70% to 90% of them seen just once. Sequences were obtained from PBMCs. The receptors shown here come from a woman aged 18 to 35 in good health and CMV-seronegative.

This clone was detected only a few times. The V call is TRBV5-4, the J call TRBJ1-2; the match to TRBD1 covers 7 bases. V lost 5 bases, J lost 6 bases, and 7 bases stayed unmatched. CDR1 and CDR2 (germline): SGHNT, YYREEE (reference sequence). The CDR3 runs to 13 residues. In DNA, the CDR3 is TGTGCCAGCAGTCCCCAGGGGGTCGATGGCTACACCTTC. This gives the protein CASSPQGVDGYTF.

The chain recombines TRBV6-4 with TRBJ1-2, with TRBD1 matching 9 bases. The junction had 5 bases not matched to a gene; V was cut back by 4 bases and J by 8 bases. CDR3 length equals 13 residues. Germline assignment: CDR1 MRHNA and CDR2 SNTAGT. In DNA form, the CDR3 reads TGTGCCAGCAGTGCACACAGGGGGCTCGGCTACACCTTC. This translates into CASSAHRGLGYTF.

This chain uses TRBV2 with TRBJ1-4; 7 bases are shared with TRBD1. Looked up from germline, CDR1 is SNHLY and CDR2 is FYNNEI. CDR3 length equals 15 residues. V was clipped by 7 bases and J by 2 bases; unmatched bases: 7. The CDR3 sequence is CASTRTGATNEKLFF. In DNA form, the CDR3 reads TGTGCCAGCACCCGTACAGGGGCTACTAATGAAAAACTGTTTTTT.

The V call is TRBV27, the J call TRBJ1-2; D possibly corresponds to TRBD1 (6 bases). This CDR3 comprises 13 residues. Germline CDR1 MNHEY, CDR2 SMNVEV (reference sequence). The V and J ends lost 3 bases and 6 bases respectively, with 11 bases between them. Here the CDR3 DNA reads TGTGCCAGCAGTTTTGGTGGGGGCGATGGCTACACCTTC. Amino acids: CASSFGGGDGYTF.

The CDR3 sequence is CASSYRTGLLGTEAFF. As DNA, the CDR3 is TGTGCCAGCAGCTACCGGACAGGGCTTTTGGGTACTGAAGCTTTCTTT. The chain employs TRBV11-2 and TRBJ1-1, with TRBD1 matching over 8 bases. The ends lost 4 bases at V and 5 bases at J; junction bases unmatched: 12. There are 16 residues in the CDR3. Germline lookup yields CDR1 SGHAT and CDR2 FQNNGV.

CDR3 residues: CANASGDSTSTDTQYF. The CDR3 DNA follows: TGCGCCAACGCTAGCGGGGATTCAACTAGCACAGATACGCAGTATTTT. This chain joins TRBV23-1 and TRBJ2-3; 9 nucleotides match TRBD2. TRBV23-1 is an open reading frame, and its role is uncertain. The junction had 11 bases not matched to a gene; V was cut back by 10 bases and J by 0 bases. The CDR3 runs to 16 residues.

The chain is built from TRBV6-1 and TRBJ1-4, with 8 bases matching TRBD1. V was clipped by 1 base and J by 7 bases; unmatched bases: 5. The germline V gene encodes CDR1 MNHNS and CDR2 SASEGT. This CDR3 is built from 15 residues. The CDR3 coding sequence is TGTGCCAGCAGTGAAGGACAGGGGCGAATTGAAAAACTGTTTTTT. Amino acid sequence: CASSEGQGRIEKLFF.

The gene calls are TRBV5-8 and TRBJ1-3; D possibly corresponds to TRBD1 (5 bases). V was shortened by 2 bases and J by 0 bases, with 12 bases between the two germline ends. The length of the CDR3 is 16 residues. The V gene's germline CDR1 is SGHTS and CDR2 YDEGEE. CDR3 loop: CASSLRQTSSGNTIYF. The DNA of the CDR3 is TGTGCCAGCAGCTTAAGACAGACGAGCTCTGGAAACACCATATATTTT. Complete variable domain (other parts from reference TRBV5-8 and TRBJ1-3): EAGVTQSPTHLIKTRGQQATLRCSPISGHTSVYWYQQALGLGLQFLLWYDEGEERNRGNFPPRFSGRQFPNYSSELNVNALELEDSALYLCASSLRQTSSGNTIYFGEGSWLTVV.

Concerning this clone: The junction shows a germline mismatch at one end, possibly a read error. Other DNA sequences in this sample translate to the same CDR3. The chain couples TRBV29-1 to TRBJ2-1; the match to TRBD2 covers 14 bases. The CDR3 runs to 18 residues. CDR1 SQVTM and CDR2 ANQGSEA come from the germline V gene. The CDR3: CSVEEGVRLAGGLNEQFF. The CDR3 DNA sequence: TGCAGCGTCGAAGAAGGGGTTAGACTAGCGGGGGGGCTTAATGAGCAGTTCTTC.

The rearrangement joins TRBV27 to TRBJ2-2, with 8 bases lining up with TRBD2. The J segment lost 7 bases and the V segment lost 6 bases, leaving 22 bases of the junction unmatched. Germline V gene lookup returns CDR1 MNHEY and CDR2 SMNVEV (reference sequence). The CDR3 spans 19 residues. CDR3 sequence: CASSPKKLVALRGGGELFF. In DNA form, the CDR3 reads TGTGCCAGCAGCCCCAAAAAACTAGTAGCCCTTCGGGGGGGCGGGGAGCTGTTTTTT.

The V gene is TRBV6-5, the J gene TRBJ1-4; 7 bases line up with TRBD1. V was clipped by 2 bases and J by 10 bases; unmatched bases: 4. Per the germline V gene, CDR1 is MNHEY and CDR2 is SVGAGI. The CDR3 sequence is 13 residues long. CDR3 in amino acids: CASSYESGGKLFF. The CDR3 DNA sequence: TGTGCCAGCAGTTACGAGTCAGGGGGAAAACTGTTTTTT.

The genes are TRBV30 and TRBJ2-5; 8 nucleotides agree with TRBD1. Judging by the DNA end, TRBJ2-7 fits better; the J call may be wrong. CDR1 GTSNPN and CDR2 SVGIG come from the germline V gene (reference sequence). The CDR3 is made up of 15 amino acids. CDR3 amino acids: CAWVGSRQGSYEQYF. In DNA, the CDR3 is TGTGCCTGGGTTGGCTCGAGACAGGGGTCCTACGAGCAGTACTTC.

In DNA, the CDR3 is TGTGCCAGCAGTGAGCTCTGGCTAGCGGGGGGAGGAGGGACCCAGTACTTC. Protein: CASSELWLAGGGGTQYF. V is TRBV2 and J is TRBJ2-5; the match to TRBD2 covers 11 bases. CDR3 length: 17 amino acids. In germline, CDR1 is SNHLY, CDR2 FYNNEI. V lost 3 bases, J lost 7 bases, and 13 bases stayed unmatched.

V gene TRBV5-1 combines with J gene TRBJ1-3; TRBD1 agrees at 7 bases. CDR1 is SGHRS, CDR2 YFSETQ, per germline. The CDR3 sequence is 14 residues long. V was pared by 0 bases and J by 4 bases, with 1 base of the junction left unmatched. The CDR3 nucleotides are TGCGCCAGCAGCTTGGGGGGACAGGGAAACACCATATATTTT. This encodes CASSLGGQGNTIYF. The whole variable domain, filled in from reference TRBV5-1 and TRBJ1-3, reads KAGVTQTPRYLIKTRGQQVTLSCSPISGHRSVSWYQQTPGQGLQFLFEYFSETQRNKGNFPGRFSGRQFSNSRSEMNVSTLELGDSALYLCASSLGGQGNTIYFGEGSWLTVV.

A word on this clone: The junction departs from germline at one end; a sequencing error may be responsible. The chain has TRBV11-2 and TRBJ1-1; D is undetermined. CDR3 length: 13 amino acids. CDR1 and CDR2 (germline): SGHAT, FQNNGV. CDR3 bases: TGTGCCAGCAGCTTAGGGTTAAACAGTGAAGCTTTCTTT. Encoded protein: CASSLGLNSEAFF. Looking up the rest from reference TRBV11-2 and TRBJ1-1 gives the full variable domain: EAGVAQSPRYKIIEKRQSVAFWCNPISGHATLYWYQQILGQGPKLLIQFQNNGVVDDSQLPKDRFSAERLKGVDSTLKIQPAKLEDSAVYLCASSLGLNSEAFFGQGTRLTVV.

The chain recombines TRBV19 with TRBJ1-1; D might be TRBD1 (5 bases). Trimming removed 4 bases from V and 4 bases from J, with 19 bases in between. Looked up from germline, CDR1 is LNHDA and CDR2 is SQIVND (reference sequence). CDR3 length equals 16 residues. The CDR3 sequence: CASSTRGRGGFTEAFF. The DNA of the CDR3 is TGTGCCAGTAGTACTCGTGGACGGGGGGGATTCACTGAAGCTTTCTTT.

The genes are TRBV6-1 and TRBJ2-7; a possible D gene is TRBD1 (6 bases). The CDR3 contains 15 residues. Germline lookup yields CDR1 MNHNS and CDR2 SASEGT. Trimming removed 3 bases from V and 2 bases from J, with 14 bases in between. The CDR3 coding sequence is TGTGCCAGCAGTGACCCGGGACACCGAGCCTACGAGCAGTACTTC. Amino acids: CASSDPGHRAYEQYF.

V is TRBV2 and J is TRBJ1-5; 8 bases are shared with TRBD1. The CDR3 contains 16 residues. V was pared by 4 bases and J by 3 bases, with 8 bases of the junction left unmatched. The germline V gene encodes CDR1 SNHLY and CDR2 FYNNEI. CDR3 nucleotides: TGTGCCAGCAGTGGGTGGACAGGGCAACCCAATCAGCCCCAGCATTTT. Translating it yields CASSGWTGQPNQPQHF.

The genes are TRBV2 and TRBJ2-3; 8 bases agree with TRBD2. CDR1 is SNHLY and CDR2 is FYNNEI in the germline V gene. The CDR3 extends over 16 amino acids. The V segment lost 0 bases and the J segment 1 base; nucleotides outside the gene matches: 3. CDR3 in amino acids: CASSEARAGGTDTQYF. The CDR3 DNA sequence: TGTGCCAGCAGTGAAGCGCGAGCGGGGGGCACAGATACGCAGTATTTT. Complete variable domain (other parts from reference TRBV2 and TRBJ2-3): EPEVTQTPSHQVTQMGQEVILRCVPISNHLYFYWYRQILGQKVEFLVSFYNNEISEKSEIFDDQFSVERPDGSNFTLKIRSTKLEDSAMYFCASSEARAGGTDTQYFGPGTRLTVL.

This clone was found once. The J gene is TRBJ1-5, the V gene TRBV27; TRBD1 might be the D (5 bases). V was trimmed by 1 base and J by 0 bases, leaving 13 bases between them. CDR3 size: 17 residues. Germline V gives CDR1 MNHEY, CDR2 SMNVEV (reference sequence). CDR3 amino acids: CASSLYSGLFSNQPQHF. The CDR3 DNA sequence: TGTGCCAGCAGTTTATATTCAGGGTTGTTTAGCAATCAGCCCCAGCATTTT.

This clone was seen once. This chain links TRBV6-1 with TRBJ2-2; 8 bases are a match to TRBD1. Germline CDR1 reads MNHNS; CDR2 reads SASEGT. V lost 7 bases to trimming and J lost 2 bases; unmatched junction nucleotides: 6. This CDR3 comprises 15 residues. The CDR3 DNA reads TGTGCCAGCACTCGGGGGACAGGAAACACCGGGGAGCTGTTTTTT. Translated, it gives CASTRGTGNTGELFF.

The rearrangement uses TRBV18 and TRBJ2-1, with 13 bases identical to TRBD2. CDR3 length equals 17 residues. Germline CDR1 KGHSH, CDR2 LQKENI. The V gene end was trimmed by 3 bases and the J gene end by 7 bases; junction bases not matched to a gene: 9. The CDR3 spells CASSPSLAGGPKNEQFF. CDR3 in DNA: TGTGCCAGCTCACCGTCACTAGCGGGGGGGCCTAAGAATGAGCAGTTCTTC.

Here the CDR3 reads CASSQTAGGWTGELFF. The CDR3 bases are TGCGCCAGCAGCCAAACAGCGGGGGGGTGGACCGGGGAGCTGTTTTTT. The rearrangement links TRBV4-1 to TRBJ2-2; 10 bases map to TRBD2. The CDR3 loop spans 16 amino acids. CDR1 is MGHRA, CDR2 YSYEKL, per germline. Trimming took 2 bases from V and 5 from J; bases not matched to a gene: 5.

The chain joins TRBV7-8 to TRBJ2-7; D perhaps matches TRBD2 (7 bases). CDR1 and CDR2 (germline): SGHVS, FQNEAQ. Trimming shortened V by 5 bases and J by 6 bases, and 23 bases separated the two germline ends. The CDR3 has 16 amino acids. The CDR3 DNA is TGTGCCAGCAGCCTTCAGGGGAGACCACCGGGGGGCGAGCAGTACTTC. Translating gives CASSLQGRPPGGEQYF.

The chain couples TRBV19 to TRBJ2-1; 10 positions agree with TRBD2. CDR1 and CDR2 from the germline V gene are LNHDA and SQIVND (reference sequence). V shed 9 bases and J 4 bases; nucleotides not matched to a gene: 6. This CDR3 comprises 14 residues. CDR3 residues: CASSSGGRYNEQFF. CDR3 sequence (DNA): TGTGCCAGCTCTAGCGGGGGCCGGTACAATGAGCAGTTCTTC.

This clone occurred once. The chain joins TRBV6-5 to TRBJ1-1, with a tentative D call TRBD1 (5 bases). V was clipped by 0 bases and J by 3 bases, with 8 bases between them. The germline V gene encodes CDR1 MNHEY and CDR2 SVGAGI. There are 14 residues in the CDR3. The DNA for the CDR3 is TGTGCCAGCAGTTACTCCGGGGGATACACTGAAGCTTTCTTT. Amino acids: CASSYSGGYTEAFF.

This clone was seen a single time. The gene calls are TRBV6-1 and TRBJ1-1; TRBD1 aligns across 12 bases. V lost 5 bases to trimming and J lost 7 bases; unmatched junction nucleotides: 5. This CDR3 contains 14 residues. CDR1 and CDR2 (germline): MNHNS, SASEGT. CDR3 protein: CASSRGTGGGEAFF. CDR3 bases: TGTGCCAGCAGTCGAGGGACAGGGGGCGGTGAAGCTTTCTTT.

This clone was detected only once. Without the conserved terminal phenylalanine or tryptophan, this CDR3 likely stems from a read error. V gene TRBV6-5 combines with J gene TRBJ1-6; 7 bases agree with TRBD1. Germline values: CDR1 MNHEY, CDR2 SVGAGI. Trimming at V came to 6 bases and at J to 5 bases, leaving 7 bases not matched to a gene. The CDR3 runs 15 residues. The CDR3 protein is CASRTTGTDNSPLHL. As DNA, the CDR3 is TGTGCCAGCAGAACAACCGGGACAGATAATTCACCCCTCCACCTT.

The V and J genes are TRBV4-1 and TRBJ1-4; 8 bases are a match to TRBD1. Germline lookup yields CDR1 MGHRA and CDR2 YSYEKL. J lost 8 bases, V lost 1 base, and 6 bases had no gene match. The CDR3 has 15 residues. The CDR3 nucleotides read TGCGCCAGCAGCCAAGTACAGGGGGGTGGGGAAAAACTGTTTTTT. As protein: CASSQVQGGGEKLFF.